This T cell receptor (beta chain) was found in a study of identical twins. Regarding the study as a whole: Reduced insertions were recorded for abundant cord blood beta clonotypes, with no such pattern in memory repertoires. Models, which agreed with sharing between unrelated individuals, nonetheless underestimated the out-of-frame TCR alpha sharing seen in monozygotic twins. Twins' surplus sharing was weaker for beta out-of-frame sequences.

In its sample, this clonotype was seen many times. Its antigen is as yet unknown. TCRdb reprocessed the 5' RACE reads via MiXCR and lists one record per CDR3 protein. The sample has about 220,000 distinct CDR3 sequences; 6.5% are singletons. V shed 5 bases and J shed 5 bases, with 15 bases lying between them. The CDR3 covers 14 residues. Germline V gene sequence: CDR1 SGHTA, CDR2 FQGNSA. The data also belong to a second study, concerning T cells expressing NK-cell markers.

Sequenced material: CD8+ T cells sorted from blood. V and J are TRBV7-2 and TRBJ2-5, with D maybe TRBD2 (6 bases). The receptor's source is a woman under 30 in good health. In DNA, the CDR3 is TGTGCCAGCAGCCACGGCCGACTAGGGGAGACCCAGTACTTC. Protein: CASSHGRLGETQYF.